This entry concerns a single TCR beta chain. V was shortened by 6 bases and J by 3 bases, with 14 bases between the two germline ends. Germline values: CDR1 LGHNT, CDR2 FRNRAP. The CDR3 is 14 amino acids. The entry originates in a study of blood T cell repertoires in COVID-19. In the original processing: Nucleated cell counts were estimated from reference gene primer amplification. Produced via immunoSEQ multiplex PCR; TCRdb's table is partial and in-frame only. Clone size and the V and J calls come from that table; the DNA yielded D and trimming. Here the sample spans 250,000 or so clones, roughly 86% being singletons.

This clonotype originated in a woman in her 30s with acute COVID-19. What was sequenced was PBMCs or T cells enriched from blood (not recorded which). The chain is built from TRBV12-5 and TRBJ2-5; a possible D gene is TRBD2 (7 bases). The DNA of the CDR3 is TGTGCTAGTGGCCCGAGGGGGGGTGAAGAGACCCAGTACTTC. It codes for CASGPRGGEETQYF.